This T cell receptor beta chain was profiled in a study of T cell responses to AZD1222 COVID-19 vaccine. Overall study results and limits: White British donors predominated, females outnumbered males, and clonal diversity was possibly underestimated.

TCRdb's table, derived via immunoSEQ multiplex PCR, lists solely in-frame clones and lacks some. The data contain around 110,000 clones, 70% to 90% of them seen just once; the ten biggest clones take up around 4.5%. V was pared by 2 bases and J by 3 bases, with 5 bases between. Germline CDR1 reads SEHNR; CDR2 reads FQNEAQ (reference sequence). The CDR3 has 12 residues. About this clone: The antigen is unknown.

The chain links TRBV7-9 to TRBJ2-7; TRBD2 might be the D (5 bases). This sequence was found in an adult who received the AZD1222 COVID-19 vaccine. The sample was peripheral blood, taken 28 days after the second AZD1222 dose. CDR3 sequence reads: CASSLRGYEQYF. The DNA for the CDR3 is TGTGCCAGCAGCTTACGGGGCTACGAGCAGTACTTC.